This TCR beta chain was documented in a study of T cell responses to AZD1222 COVID-19 vaccine. Using immunoSEQ multiplex PCR, the repertoire was profiled, and TCRdb retains in-frame clones only, with some absent. The profile shows around 200,000 clones, around 90% of them singletons. This TCR was sampled from an adult in good health. Sequencing was performed on peripheral blood, taken on day 0 of AZD1222 vaccination.

The CDR3 sequence is CASSSPLSTTDTQYF. CDR3 bases: TGTGCCAGCAGTTCGCCTCTCTCGACCACAGATACGCAGTATTTT. The chain has TRBV28 and TRBJ2-3; D gene ambiguous. Germline lookup yields CDR1 MDHEN and CDR2 SYDVKM. V was pared by 4 bases and J by 2 bases, with 13 bases between. The CDR3 totals 15 residues.